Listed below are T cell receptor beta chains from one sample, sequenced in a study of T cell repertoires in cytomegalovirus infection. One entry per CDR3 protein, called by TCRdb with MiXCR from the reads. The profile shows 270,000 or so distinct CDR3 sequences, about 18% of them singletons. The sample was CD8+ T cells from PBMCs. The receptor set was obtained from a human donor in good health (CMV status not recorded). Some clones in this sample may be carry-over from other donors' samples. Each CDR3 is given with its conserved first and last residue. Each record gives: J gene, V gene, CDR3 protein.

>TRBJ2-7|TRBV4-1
CASSQVGTGTYEQYF
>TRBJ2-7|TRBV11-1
CASSWTGGSSYEQYF
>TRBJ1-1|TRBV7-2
CASRETGGAPNTEAFF
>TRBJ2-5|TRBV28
CASSLPSGEYQETQYF
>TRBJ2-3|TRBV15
CATSSPEVVPPDTQYF
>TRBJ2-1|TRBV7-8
CASSLLGTYNEQFF
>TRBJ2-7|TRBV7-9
CASSGGVEDLLSYEQYF
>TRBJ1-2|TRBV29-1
CSVEAGAYGYTF
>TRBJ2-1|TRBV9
CASSVETSYNEQFF
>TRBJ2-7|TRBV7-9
CASSPLYELYF
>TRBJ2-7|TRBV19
CASSITASGTYEQYF
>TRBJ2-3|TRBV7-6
CASSQLPRGTSTDTQYF
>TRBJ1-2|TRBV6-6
CASSYSPDAPYYGYTF
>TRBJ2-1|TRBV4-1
CASSHGGGANEQFF
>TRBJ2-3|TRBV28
CASSLLSLGGRDTQYF
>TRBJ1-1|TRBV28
CASLARGLNTEAFF
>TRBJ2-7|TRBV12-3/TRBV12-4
CASSSTGTSGPSYEQYF
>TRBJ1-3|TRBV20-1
CSARDQTRNTIYF
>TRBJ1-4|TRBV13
CASSQTETKQGAHEKLFF
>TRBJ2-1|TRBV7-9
CASSFGQEQFF
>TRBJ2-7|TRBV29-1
CSVVGAYEQYF
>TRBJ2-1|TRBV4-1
CASSQLPGGSYNEQFF
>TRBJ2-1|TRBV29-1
CSVEAPSRASYNEQFF
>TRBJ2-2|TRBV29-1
CSVGGGDFNTGELFF
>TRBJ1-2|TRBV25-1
CASAETRKGVDIPYGYTF
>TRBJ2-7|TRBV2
CASRLMGGAFDEQYF
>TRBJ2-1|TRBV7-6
CASSLGGLAGYEQFF
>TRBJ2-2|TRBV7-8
CASSPRGYGELFF
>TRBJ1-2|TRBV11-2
CASSLVNSGDYDGYTF
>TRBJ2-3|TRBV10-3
CAIQETSTDTQYF
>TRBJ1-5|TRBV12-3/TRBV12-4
CASSYDRVGNQPQHF
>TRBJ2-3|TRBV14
CASSQDIRDQASTDTQYF
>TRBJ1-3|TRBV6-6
CASSSPVFNTIYF
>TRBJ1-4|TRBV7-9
CASSLSGTRNEKLFF
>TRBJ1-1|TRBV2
CASKGEEAFF
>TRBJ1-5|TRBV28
CASSFVTGPNQPQHF
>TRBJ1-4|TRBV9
CASSVEGWGHEKLFF
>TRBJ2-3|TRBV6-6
CASSSPPGSDTQYF
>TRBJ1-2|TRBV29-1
CSVEDSRDRDGYTF
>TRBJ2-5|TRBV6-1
CATRTVQETQYF
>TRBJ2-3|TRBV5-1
CASSYGGGADTQYF
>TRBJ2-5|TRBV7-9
CASSPPRQGIAQGETQYF
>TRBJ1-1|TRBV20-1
CSAFTGGLVDEAFF
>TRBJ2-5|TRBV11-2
CASSFKQGVSGETQYF
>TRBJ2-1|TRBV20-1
CSARDRQAFTYNEQFF
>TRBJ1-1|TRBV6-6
CASSFAPPGQGKRGHTEAFF
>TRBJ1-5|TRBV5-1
CASSSGDGNQPQHF
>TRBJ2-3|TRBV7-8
CASSHDMGTDTQYF
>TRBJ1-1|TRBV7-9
CASSGGVMNTEAFF
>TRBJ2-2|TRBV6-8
CASTDRVNTGELFF
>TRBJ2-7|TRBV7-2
CASSLGVRNYEQYF
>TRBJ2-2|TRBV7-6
CASSPATGRTGELFF
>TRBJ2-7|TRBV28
CASSFPLPSGNSYEQYF
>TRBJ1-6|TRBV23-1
CASSPRDRDSPLHF